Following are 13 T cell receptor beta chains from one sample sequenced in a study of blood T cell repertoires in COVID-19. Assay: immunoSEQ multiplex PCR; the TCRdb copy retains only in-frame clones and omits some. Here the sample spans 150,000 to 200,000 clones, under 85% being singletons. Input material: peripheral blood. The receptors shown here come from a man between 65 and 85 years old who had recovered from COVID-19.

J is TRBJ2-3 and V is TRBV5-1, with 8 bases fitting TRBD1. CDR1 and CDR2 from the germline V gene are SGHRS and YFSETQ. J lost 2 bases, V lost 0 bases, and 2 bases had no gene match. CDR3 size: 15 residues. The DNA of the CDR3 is TGCGCCAGCAGCTTGGGGACAGGGACCACAGATACGCAGTATTTT. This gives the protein CASSLGTGTTDTQYF.

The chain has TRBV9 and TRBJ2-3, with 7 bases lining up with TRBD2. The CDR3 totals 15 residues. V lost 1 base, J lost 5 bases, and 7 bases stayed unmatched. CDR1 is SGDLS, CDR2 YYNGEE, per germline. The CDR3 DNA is TGTGCCAGCAGCGTAAGGCGGGAGCCAAGAGATACGCAGTATTTT. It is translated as CASSVRREPRDTQYF.

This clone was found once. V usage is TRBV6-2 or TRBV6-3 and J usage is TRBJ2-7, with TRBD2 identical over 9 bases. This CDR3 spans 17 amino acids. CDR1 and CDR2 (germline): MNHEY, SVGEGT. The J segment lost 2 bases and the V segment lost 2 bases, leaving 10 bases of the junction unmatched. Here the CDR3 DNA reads TGTGCCAGCAGTTACGGGACTAGCCGGGCAAACCCCTACGAGCAGTACTTC. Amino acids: CASSYGTSRANPYEQYF.

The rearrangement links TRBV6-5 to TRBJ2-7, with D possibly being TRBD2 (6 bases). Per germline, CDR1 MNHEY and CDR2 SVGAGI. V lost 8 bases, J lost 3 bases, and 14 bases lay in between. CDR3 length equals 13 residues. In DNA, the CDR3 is TGTGCCAGCCACACTAGCCCCAACTACGAGCAGTACTTC. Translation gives CASHTSPNYEQYF.

The DNA of the CDR3 is TGTGCCAGCAGCACCAGACAGGTAACACTAAAACCCTACGAGCAGTACTTC. This translates into CASSTRQVTLKPYEQYF. This sequence joins TRBV11-2 and TRBJ2-7, with a weak D call TRBD1 (6 bases). V was pared by 5 bases and J by 2 bases, with 22 bases between. Per the germline V gene, CDR1 is SGHAT and CDR2 is FQNNGV. This CDR3 comprises 17 residues. Combining the CDR3 with reference TRBV11-2 and TRBJ2-7 gives the whole variable domain EAGVAQSPRYKIIEKRQSVAFWCNPISGHATLYWYQQILGQGPKLLIQFQNNGVVDDSQLPKDRFSAERLKGVDSTLKIQPAKLEDSAVYLCASSTRQVTLKPYEQYFGPGTRLTVT.

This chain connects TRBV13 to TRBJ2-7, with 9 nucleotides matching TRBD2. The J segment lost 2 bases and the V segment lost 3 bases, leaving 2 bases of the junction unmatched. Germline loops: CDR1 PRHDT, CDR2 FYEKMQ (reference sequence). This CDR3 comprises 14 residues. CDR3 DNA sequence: TGTGCCAGCAGCTTTAGCGGGAGCGCCTACGAGCAGTACTTC. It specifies CASSFSGSAYEQYF.

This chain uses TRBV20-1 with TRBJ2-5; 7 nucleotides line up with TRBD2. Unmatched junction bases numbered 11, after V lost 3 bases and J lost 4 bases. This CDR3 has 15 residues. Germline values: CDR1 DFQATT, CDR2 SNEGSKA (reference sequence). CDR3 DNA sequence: TGCAGTGCTAGTGGACGGGGGGAGGGCCGAGAGACCCAGTACTTC. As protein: CSASGRGEGRETQYF.

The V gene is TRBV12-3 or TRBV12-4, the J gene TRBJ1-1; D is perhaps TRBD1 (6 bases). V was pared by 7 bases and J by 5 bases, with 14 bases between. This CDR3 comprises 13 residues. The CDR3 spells CASTPGVGTEAFF. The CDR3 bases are TGTGCCAGCACCCCAGGGGTAGGGACTGAAGCTTTCTTT.

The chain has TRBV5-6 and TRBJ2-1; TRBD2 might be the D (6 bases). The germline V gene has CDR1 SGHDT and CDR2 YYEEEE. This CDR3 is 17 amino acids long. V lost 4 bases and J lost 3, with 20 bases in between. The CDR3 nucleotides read TGTGCCAGCAGCCTTCCCGGAGGGCCTCAGAACTACAATGAGCAGTTCTTC. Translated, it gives CASSLPGGPQNYNEQFF.

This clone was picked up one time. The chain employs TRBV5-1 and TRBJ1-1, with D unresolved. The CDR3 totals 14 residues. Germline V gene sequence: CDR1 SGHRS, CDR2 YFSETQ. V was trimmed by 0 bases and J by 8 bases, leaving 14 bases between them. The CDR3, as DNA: TGCGCCAGCAGCTTGGCCCAAGAAATTGGCGAAGCTTTCTTT. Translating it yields CASSLAQEIGEAFF.

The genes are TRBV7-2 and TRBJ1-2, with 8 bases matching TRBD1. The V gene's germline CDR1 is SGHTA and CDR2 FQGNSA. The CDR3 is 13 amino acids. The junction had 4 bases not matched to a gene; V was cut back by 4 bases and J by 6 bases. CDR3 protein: CASSSRTGNGYTF. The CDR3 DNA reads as TGTGCCAGCAGCTCGAGGACAGGGAATGGCTACACCTTC.

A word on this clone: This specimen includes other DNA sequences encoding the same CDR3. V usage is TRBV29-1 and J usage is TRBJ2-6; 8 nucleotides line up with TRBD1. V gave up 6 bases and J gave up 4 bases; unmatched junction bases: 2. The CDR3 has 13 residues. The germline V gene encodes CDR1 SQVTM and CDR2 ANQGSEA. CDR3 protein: CSVQGAGANVLTF. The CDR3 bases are TGCAGCGTCCAGGGGGCCGGGGCCAACGTCCTGACTTTC.

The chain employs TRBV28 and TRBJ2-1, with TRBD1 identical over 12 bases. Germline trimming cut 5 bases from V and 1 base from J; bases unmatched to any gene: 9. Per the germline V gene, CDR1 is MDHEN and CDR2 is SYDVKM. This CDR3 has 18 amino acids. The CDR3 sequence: CASSTGQGAFGSYNEQFF. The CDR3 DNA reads TGTGCCAGCAGTACGGGACAGGGGGCTTTTGGTTCCTACAATGAGCAGTTCTTC.